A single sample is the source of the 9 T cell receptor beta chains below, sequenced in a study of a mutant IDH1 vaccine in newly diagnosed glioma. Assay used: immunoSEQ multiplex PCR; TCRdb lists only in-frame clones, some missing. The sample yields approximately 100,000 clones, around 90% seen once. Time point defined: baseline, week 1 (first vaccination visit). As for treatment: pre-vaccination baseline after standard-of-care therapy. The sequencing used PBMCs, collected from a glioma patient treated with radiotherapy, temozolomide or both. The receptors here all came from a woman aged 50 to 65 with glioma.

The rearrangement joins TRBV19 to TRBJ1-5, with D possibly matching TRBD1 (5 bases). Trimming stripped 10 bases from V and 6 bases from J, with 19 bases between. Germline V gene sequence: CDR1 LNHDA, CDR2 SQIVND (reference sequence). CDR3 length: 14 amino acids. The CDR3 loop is CATGRAGDIQPQHF. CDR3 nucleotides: TGTGCCACTGGGCGGGCGGGGGATATTCAGCCCCAGCATTTT.

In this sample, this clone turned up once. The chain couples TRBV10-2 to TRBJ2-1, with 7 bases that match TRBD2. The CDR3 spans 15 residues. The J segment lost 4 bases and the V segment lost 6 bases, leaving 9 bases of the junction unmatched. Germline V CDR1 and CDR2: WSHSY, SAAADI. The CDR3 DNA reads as TGCGCCAGCAGCTCTAGCGGAGCGGGGTACAATGAGCAGTTCTTC. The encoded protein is CASSSSGAGYNEQFF.

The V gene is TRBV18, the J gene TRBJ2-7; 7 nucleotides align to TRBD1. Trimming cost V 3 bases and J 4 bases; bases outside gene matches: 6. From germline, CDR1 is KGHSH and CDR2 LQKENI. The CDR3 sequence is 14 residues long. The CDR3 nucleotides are TGTGCCAGCTCACCGGCCGGGACAGCTTACGAGCAGTACTTC. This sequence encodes CASSPAGTAYEQYF. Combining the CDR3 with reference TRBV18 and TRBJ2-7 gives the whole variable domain NAGVMQNPRHLVRRRGQEARLRCSPMKGHSHVYWYRQLPEEGLKFMVYLQKENIIDESGMPKERFSAEFPKEGPSILRIQQVVRGDSAAYFCASSPAGTAYEQYFGPGTRLTVT.

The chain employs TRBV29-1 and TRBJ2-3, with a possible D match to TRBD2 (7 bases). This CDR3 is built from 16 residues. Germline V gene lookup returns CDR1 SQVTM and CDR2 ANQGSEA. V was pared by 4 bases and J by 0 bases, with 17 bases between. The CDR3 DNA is TGCAGCGTTGCGGGGGGCTCGACCGCTAGCACAGATACGCAGTATTTT. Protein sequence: CSVAGGSTASTDTQYF.

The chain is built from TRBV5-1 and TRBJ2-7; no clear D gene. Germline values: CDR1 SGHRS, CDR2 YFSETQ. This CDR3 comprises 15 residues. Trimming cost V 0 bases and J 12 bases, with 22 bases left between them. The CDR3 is CASSLAASRGSPSYF. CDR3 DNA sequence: TGCGCCAGCAGCTTGGCTGCCAGTCGTGGATCCCCGTCGTACTTC.

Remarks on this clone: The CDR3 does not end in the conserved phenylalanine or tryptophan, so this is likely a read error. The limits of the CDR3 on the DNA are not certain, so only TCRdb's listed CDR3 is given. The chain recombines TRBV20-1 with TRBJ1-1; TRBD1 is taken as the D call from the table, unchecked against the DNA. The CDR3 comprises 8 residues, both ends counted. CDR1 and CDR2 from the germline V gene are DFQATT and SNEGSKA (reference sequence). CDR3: CSARGQWP.

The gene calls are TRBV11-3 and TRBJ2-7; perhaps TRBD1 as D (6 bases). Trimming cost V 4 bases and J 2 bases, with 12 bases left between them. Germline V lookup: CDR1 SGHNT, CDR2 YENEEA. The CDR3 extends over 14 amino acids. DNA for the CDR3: TGTGCCAGCAGCTCCCAGGGGAATCCCTACGAGCAGTACTTC. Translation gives CASSSQGNPYEQYF.

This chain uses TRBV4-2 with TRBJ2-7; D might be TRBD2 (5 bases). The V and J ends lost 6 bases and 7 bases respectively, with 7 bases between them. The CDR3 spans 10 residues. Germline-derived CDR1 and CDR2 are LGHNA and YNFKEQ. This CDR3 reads CASSTGEQYF. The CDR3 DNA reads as TGTGCCAGCAGTACGGGGGAGCAGTACTTC.

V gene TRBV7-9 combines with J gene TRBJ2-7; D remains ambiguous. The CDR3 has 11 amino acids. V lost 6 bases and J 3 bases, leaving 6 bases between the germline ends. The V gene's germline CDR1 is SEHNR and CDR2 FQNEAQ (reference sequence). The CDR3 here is CASSYRYEQYF. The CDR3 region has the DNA TGTGCCAGCAGTTACCGCTACGAGCAGTACTTC.